The 29 T cell receptor beta chains below were found in one sample sequenced in a study of blood T cells in healthy people across ages. Together with a sample-barcoded 5' primer, a J-beta primer mix was included in a second PCR lasting about 6 to 12 cycles. TCRdb reprocessed the 5' RACE reads with MiXCR, giving one entry per CDR3 protein. The sample has approximately 850,000 distinct CDR3 sequences; roughly 60% are singletons. The sequenced sample was blood. The receptor set was obtained from a man aged 25-45 years in good health.

The chain couples TRBV15 to TRBJ2-4; 9 bases align to TRBD2. The end of the DNA fits TRBJ2-5 better, so the J call may be wrong. This CDR3 has 15 residues. Per the germline V gene, CDR1 is LNHNV and CDR2 is YYDKDF (reference sequence). Written as DNA, the CDR3 is TGTGCCACCAGCAGGGGACTAGCCCGCCAAGAGACCCAGTACTTC. Its protein is CATSRGLARQETQYF.

This clonotype was found once. The CDR3 reads CSATLPGTSPDEQYF. The CDR3 nucleotides are TGCAGTGCTACACTACCGGGGACTAGCCCCGACGAGCAGTACTTC. The rearrangement links TRBV20-1 to TRBJ2-7, with 9 bases aligning to TRBD2. The CDR3 spans 15 residues. Germline CDR1 and CDR2: DFQATT and SNEGSKA (reference sequence). Unmatched junction bases numbered 12, after V lost 4 bases and J lost 5 bases.

This clonotype came up once. At one boundary the junction diverges from the germline segment, which might be a read error. The chain recombines TRBV28 with TRBJ2-1, with TRBD2 as a possible D gene (5 bases). Germline values: CDR1 MDHEN, CDR2 SYDVKM. The CDR3 has 12 residues. CDR3 sequence: CASSVAQTEQFF. The CDR3 DNA is TGCGCCAGCAGTGTAGCGCAGACGGAGCAGTTCTTC.

This clonotype came up a few times. The rearrangement uses TRBV20-1 and TRBJ1-2; D gene unclear. Germline-derived CDR1 and CDR2 are DFQATT and SNEGSKA (reference sequence). V dropped 3 bases and J dropped 4 bases, with 9 bases sitting between them. The CDR3 contains 12 residues. This CDR3 is CSASSSTYGYTF. CDR3 bases: TGCAGTGCTAGTTCTAGCACCTATGGCTACACCTTC.

This clonotype showed up many times. The rearrangement uses TRBV4-3 and TRBJ1-5; possibly TRBD1 for D (6 bases). V lost 4 bases and J 2 bases, leaving 9 bases between the germline ends. CDR1 LGHNA and CDR2 YSLEER come from the germline V gene. This CDR3 is 14 amino acids long. Here the CDR3 DNA reads TGCGCCAGCAGCCCAAGACAGGGCAATCAGCCCCAGCATTTT. Translated, it gives CASSPRQGNQPQHF.

This clonotype appeared a single time. This sequence joins TRBV7-2 and TRBJ2-5, with unresolved D. The J call may be wrong; the DNA end is better matched by TRBJ2-7. CDR3 length equals 14 residues. The germline CDR1 and CDR2 sequences are SGHTA and FQGNSA. CDR3 protein: CASSSREGSNEQYF. CDR3 nucleotide sequence: TGTGCCAGCAGCAGCCGAGAAGGGTCGAACGAGCAGTACTTC.

The CDR3 DNA sequence: TGCGCCAGCAGCCAAGATCCAGTGTGGGGATCTGGGGCCAACGTCCTGACTTTC. Its protein product is CASSQDPVWGSGANVLTF. The J gene is TRBJ2-6, the V gene TRBV4-3; D uncertain. The germline CDR1 and CDR2 sequences are LGHNA and YSLEER. The V gene lost 0 bases and the J gene lost 1 base, with 13 bases spanning the gap. The CDR3 totals 18 residues.

This chain joins TRBV28 and TRBJ1-1; D may be TRBD1 (6 bases). The CDR3 totals 14 residues. V shed 6 bases and J shed 3 bases, with 14 bases lying between them. Germline CDR1 and CDR2: MDHEN and SYDVKM. The DNA for the CDR3 is TGTGCCAGCAGGGGGGGCCCAGGCGACACTGAAGCTTTCTTT. It yields the protein CASRGGPGDTEAFF.

This clonotype was observed a handful of times. J is TRBJ2-4 and V is TRBV5-6; D unresolved. CDR3 length: 13 residues. CDR1 SGHDT and CDR2 YYEEEE come from the germline V gene. Trimming cost V 4 bases and J 0 bases, with 5 bases left between them. CDR3 loop: CASSRGAKNIQYF. CDR3 in DNA: TGTGCCAGCAGCAGAGGAGCCAAAAACATTCAGTACTTC.

The V gene is TRBV14, the J gene TRBJ1-1, with D unresolved. Germline assignment: CDR1 SGHDN and CDR2 FVKESK. Trimming shortened V by 2 bases and J by 0 bases, and 4 bases separated the two germline ends. The length of the CDR3 is 13 residues. CDR3 DNA: TGTGCCAGCAGCCAATTTATGAACACTGAAGCTTTCTTT. This codes for CASSQFMNTEAFF. The full variable domain, with the rest looked up from reference TRBV14 and TRBJ1-1, is EAGVTQFPSHSVIEKGQTVTLRCDPISGHDNLYWYRRVMGKEIKFLLHFVKESKQDESGMPNNRFLAERTGGTYSTLKVQPAELEDSGVYFCASSQFMNTEAFFGQGTRLTVV.

The gene calls are TRBV20-1 and TRBJ2-5; 7 bases line up with TRBD2. The J call may be mistaken, given a closer DNA end match to TRBJ2-7. There are 13 residues in the CDR3. Germline V gene data show CDR1 as DFQATT and CDR2 as SNEGSKA (reference sequence). The CDR3 bases are TGCTCCTCTGGGCGGGGCGGGAGATTCGAGCAGTACTTC. Translating gives CSSGRGGRFEQYF.

V is TRBV10-3 and J is TRBJ2-3; no clear D gene. Germline CDR1 is ENHRY and CDR2 is SYGVKD. The CDR3 runs 15 residues. V lost 2 bases to trimming and J lost 4 bases, with 13 bases between them. The CDR3 loop reads CAISEILGKSDTQYF. CDR3 coding DNA: TGTGCCATCAGTGAGATCTTGGGGAAGTCAGATACGCAGTATTTT.

V is TRBV6-5 and J is TRBJ2-6, with D possibly TRBD1 on 6 matching bases. Germline V lookup: CDR1 MNHEY, CDR2 SVGAGI. This CDR3 contains 18 residues. The ends were cut back, 1 base at V and 0 bases at J, with 13 bases in the middle. DNA of the CDR3: TGTGCCAGCAGTTACTTTGGGACAAGACGCTCTGGGGCCAACGTCCTGACTTTC. Translated, it gives CASSYFGTRRSGANVLTF.

This chain uses TRBV20-1 with TRBJ2-1; weak D call: TRBD1 (6 bases). The germline V gene has CDR1 DFQATT and CDR2 SNEGSKA (reference sequence). V was clipped by 6 bases and J by 15 bases, with 21 bases between them. The CDR3 has 12 amino acids. The CDR3 sequence is CSAMTVGGIGFF. The CDR3 coding sequence is TGCAGTGCAATGACAGTAGGGGGAATAGGGTTCTTC.

The chain uses TRBV7-2 and TRBJ1-2; TRBD1 is a possible D gene (5 bases). Germline assignment: CDR1 SGHTA and CDR2 FQGNSA. The germline V and J ends were trimmed by 7 bases and 8 bases, with 17 bases remaining between them. The CDR3 extends over 13 amino acids. The CDR3 region is CASNPGYREGYTF. CDR3 sequence (DNA): TGTGCCAGCAACCCAGGGTATCGGGAAGGCTACACCTTC. The variable domain in full, with the rest retrieved from reference TRBV7-2 and TRBJ1-2, is GAGVSQSPSNKVTEKGKDVELRCDPISGHTALYWYRQSLGQGLEFLIYFQGNSAPDKSGLPSDRFSAERTGGSVSTLTIQRTQQEDSAVYLCASNPGYREGYTFGSGTRLTVV.

The chain links TRBV10-3 to TRBJ2-4; D gene uncertain. With the DNA end fitting TRBJ2-5 better, the J assignment may be wrong. Germline CDR1 and CDR2: ENHRY and SYGVKD. This CDR3 has 11 amino acids. The DNA of the CDR3 is TGTGCCATCAAAAGGGAAGAGACCCAGTACTTC. Its translation: CAIKREETQYF.

V gene TRBV20-1 combines with J gene TRBJ2-1, with unresolved D. Near its end, the DNA agrees better with TRBJ2-7, so the J call may be wrong. Per the germline V gene, CDR1 is DFQATT and CDR2 is SNEGSKA (reference sequence). This CDR3 region has 14 residues. The CDR3 region is CSLVGFSSYNEQYF. The CDR3 DNA sequence: TGCAGTCTCGTAGGGTTTAGCTCCTACAATGAGCAGTACTTC.

The V gene is TRBV30, the J gene TRBJ2-1; D might be TRBD1 or TRBD2, each matching 6 bases. Germline V gene data show CDR1 as GTSNPN and CDR2 as SVGIG (reference sequence). There are 15 residues in the CDR3. With 6 bases removed from V and 0 bases from J, the gap between germline ends came to 15 bases. Here the CDR3 DNA reads TGTGCCTGTAGACCGGGGGCGAGCTCCTACAATGAGCAGTTCTTC. The encoded protein is CACRPGASSYNEQFF. The full variable domain, with the rest looked up from reference TRBV30 and TRBJ2-1, is SQTIHQWPATLVQPVGSPLSLECTVEGTSNPNLYWYRQAAGRGLQLLFYSVGIGQISSEVPQNLSASRPQDRQFILSSKKLLLSDSGFYLCACRPGASSYNEQFFGPGTRLTVL.

The chain combines TRBV20-1 with TRBJ2-3, with TRBD1 matching 10 bases. The CDR3 is made up of 16 amino acids. Unmatched junction bases numbered 10, after V lost 7 bases and J lost 0 bases. Germline loops: CDR1 DFQATT, CDR2 SNEGSKA (reference sequence). The DNA for the CDR3 is TGCAGTGTTCGACAGGGGGCCCTACCTAGCACAGATACGCAGTATTTT. This encodes CSVRQGALPSTDTQYF.

The rearrangement uses TRBV5-6 and TRBJ2-4; D not resolved. Germline CDR1 is SGHDT and CDR2 is YYEEEE. The V end lost 1 base, the J end lost 2 bases, and 13 bases lay between the germline ends. This CDR3 has 16 amino acids. In DNA form, the CDR3 reads TGTGCCAGCAGCTTGACCTCCGGGCCTACCAAAAACATTCAGTACTTC. Its translation is CASSLTSGPTKNIQYF.

This chain joins TRBV5-1 and TRBJ1-4; D is unresolved. Deletions cut 0 bases from V and 8 bases from J, with 11 bases between. CDR1 SGHRS and CDR2 YFSETQ come from the germline V gene. The CDR3 is 14 residues long. CDR3 in DNA: TGCGCCAGCAGCTTGGGAGTCGTTCGAGAAAAACTGTTTTTT. This sequence encodes CASSLGVVREKLFF. The whole variable domain, remainder taken from reference TRBV5-1 and TRBJ1-4, is KAGVTQTPRYLIKTRGQQVTLSCSPISGHRSVSWYQQTPGQGLQFLFEYFSETQRNKGNFPGRFSGRQFSNSRSEMNVSTLELGDSALYLCASSLGVVREKLFFGSGTQLSVL.

This chain joins TRBV5-1 and TRBJ1-2, with D unresolved. The V and J ends lost 4 bases and 8 bases respectively, with 12 bases between them. CDR1 is SGHRS, CDR2 YFSETQ, per germline. The CDR3 consists of 12 residues. In DNA form, the CDR3 reads TGCGCCAGCAGCCCCGACAAAATCGGCTACACCTTC. It is translated as CASSPDKIGYTF.

The chain combines TRBV24-1 with TRBJ2-3; D is tentatively TRBD1 or TRBD2 (6 bases each). Deletions cut 6 bases from V and 2 bases from J, with 14 bases between. There are 15 residues in the CDR3. Germline values: CDR1 KGHDR, CDR2 SFDVKD. CDR3 protein: CATSHGGGNTDTQYF. The CDR3 DNA sequence: TGTGCCACCAGTCATGGGGGCGGGAACACAGATACGCAGTATTTT.

The V gene is TRBV7-8, the J gene TRBJ2-3; TRBD2 matches at 12 bases. This CDR3 spans 17 amino acids. Trimming at V came to 5 bases and at J to 4 bases, leaving 10 bases not matched to a gene. The germline V gene has CDR1 SGHVS and CDR2 FQNEAQ. CDR3 amino acids: CASSPRLAGVIADTQYF. CDR3 coding DNA: TGTGCCAGCAGCCCCCGACTAGCGGGAGTCATTGCAGATACGCAGTATTTT. Supplemented by reference TRBV7-8 and TRBJ2-3, the full variable domain reads GAGVSQSPRYKVAKRGQDVALRCDPISGHVSLFWYQQALGQGPEFLTYFQNEAQLDKSGLPSDRFFAERPEGSVSTLKIQRTQQEDSAVYLCASSPRLAGVIADTQYFGPGTRLTVL.

This sequence joins TRBV20-1 and TRBJ2-3; 8 nucleotides agree with TRBD1. The length of the CDR3 is 16 residues. The germline gives CDR1 DFQATT, CDR2 SNEGSKA (reference sequence). The J segment lost 3 bases and the V segment lost 0 bases, leaving 8 bases of the junction unmatched. The CDR3 sequence: CSARDPGGAETDTQYF. As DNA, the CDR3 is TGCAGTGCTAGAGACCCAGGGGGCGCGGAGACAGATACGCAGTATTTT.

V gene TRBV5-1 combines with J gene TRBJ2-3; 8 bases agree with TRBD1. V shed 1 base, J shed 0 bases, and the junction held 4 bases outside the gene matches. In germline, CDR1 is SGHRS, CDR2 YFSETQ. This CDR3 has 16 residues. CDR3 loop: CASSLNGQGSTDTQYF. The CDR3 DNA follows: TGCGCCAGCAGCTTGAACGGACAGGGAAGCACAGATACGCAGTATTTT.

The chain carries TRBV6-6 and TRBJ2-3; a possible D gene is TRBD2 (5 bases). In germline, CDR1 is MNHNY, CDR2 SVGAGI (reference sequence). There are 13 residues in the CDR3. V was trimmed by 4 bases and J by 4 bases, leaving 9 bases between them. CDR3 bases: TGTGCCAGCAGTTTTGAGGGATCAGATACGCAGTATTTT. Protein: CASSFEGSDTQYF.

This clonotype has just one count. J is TRBJ1-4 and V is TRBV6-6, with no clear D. V lost 4 bases to trimming and J lost 4 bases, with 13 bases between them. Germline V CDR1 and CDR2: MNHNY, SVGAGI (reference sequence). CDR3 length: 15 residues. CDR3 residues: CASSFIAGSNEKLFF. For the CDR3, the DNA is TGTGCCAGCAGTTTTATCGCGGGTAGTAATGAAAAACTGTTTTTT.

The chain has TRBV6-1 and TRBJ2-1; 8 bases fit TRBD2. This CDR3 has 17 residues. The V gene's germline CDR1 is MNHNS and CDR2 SASEGT. Trimming took 6 bases from V and 9 from J; bases not matched to a gene: 19. The CDR3 here is CASSPRRLAMFWGEQFF. The CDR3 bases are TGTGCCAGCAGCCCCCGTAGACTAGCGATGTTCTGGGGTGAGCAGTTCTTC.